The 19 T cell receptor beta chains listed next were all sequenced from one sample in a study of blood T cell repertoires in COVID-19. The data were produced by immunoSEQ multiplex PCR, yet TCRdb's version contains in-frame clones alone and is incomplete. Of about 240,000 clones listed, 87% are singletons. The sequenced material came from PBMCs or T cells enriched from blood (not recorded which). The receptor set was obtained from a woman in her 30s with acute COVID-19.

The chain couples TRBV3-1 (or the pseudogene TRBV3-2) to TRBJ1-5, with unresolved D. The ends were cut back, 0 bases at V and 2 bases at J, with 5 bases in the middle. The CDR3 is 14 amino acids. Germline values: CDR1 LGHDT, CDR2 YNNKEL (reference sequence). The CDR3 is CASSQEYGNQPQHF. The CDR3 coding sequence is TGTGCCAGCAGCCAAGAGTATGGCAATCAGCCCCAGCATTTT.

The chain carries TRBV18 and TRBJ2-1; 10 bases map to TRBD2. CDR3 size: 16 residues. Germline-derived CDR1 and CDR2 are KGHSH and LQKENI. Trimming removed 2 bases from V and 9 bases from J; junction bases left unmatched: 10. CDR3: CASSPSPSGGWSEQFF. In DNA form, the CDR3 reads TGTGCCAGCTCACCAAGTCCTAGCGGGGGATGGAGTGAGCAGTTCTTC.

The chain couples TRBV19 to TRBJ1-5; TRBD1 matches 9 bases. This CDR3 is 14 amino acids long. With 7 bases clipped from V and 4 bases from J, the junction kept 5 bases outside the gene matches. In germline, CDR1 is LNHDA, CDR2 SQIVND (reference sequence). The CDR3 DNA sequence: TGTGCCAGTAAAGAGGGGACAGGGAATCAGCCCCAGCATTTT. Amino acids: CASKEGTGNQPQHF.

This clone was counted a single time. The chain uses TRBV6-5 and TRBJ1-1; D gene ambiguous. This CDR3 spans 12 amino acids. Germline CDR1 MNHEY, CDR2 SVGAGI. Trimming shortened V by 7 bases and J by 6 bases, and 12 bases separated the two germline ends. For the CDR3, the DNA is TGTGCCAGCACGAATTGGGGAGCTGAAGCTTTCTTT. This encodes CASTNWGAEAFF.

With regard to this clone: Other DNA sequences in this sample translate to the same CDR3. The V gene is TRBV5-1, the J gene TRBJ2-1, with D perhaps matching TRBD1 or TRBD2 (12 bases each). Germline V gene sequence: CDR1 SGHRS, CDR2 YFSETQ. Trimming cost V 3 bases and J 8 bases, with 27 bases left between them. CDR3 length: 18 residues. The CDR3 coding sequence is TGCGCCAGCAGCTGGGACAGGGGGCTAGCGGGGGGGCCGCATGAGCAGTTCTTC. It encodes CASSWDRGLAGGPHEQFF.

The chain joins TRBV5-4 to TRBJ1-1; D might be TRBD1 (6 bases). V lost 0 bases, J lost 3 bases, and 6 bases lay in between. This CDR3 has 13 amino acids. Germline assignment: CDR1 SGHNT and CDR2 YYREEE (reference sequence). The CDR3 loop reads CASSLGTDTEAFF. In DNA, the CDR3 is TGTGCCAGCAGCTTGGGGACAGACACTGAAGCTTTCTTT.

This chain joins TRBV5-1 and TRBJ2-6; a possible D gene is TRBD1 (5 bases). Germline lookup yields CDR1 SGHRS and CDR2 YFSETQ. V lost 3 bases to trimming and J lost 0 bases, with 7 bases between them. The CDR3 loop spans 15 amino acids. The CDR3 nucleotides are TGCGCCAGCAGCTCAGGGATCTCTGGGGCCAACGTCCTGACTTTC. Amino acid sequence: CASSSGISGANVLTF.

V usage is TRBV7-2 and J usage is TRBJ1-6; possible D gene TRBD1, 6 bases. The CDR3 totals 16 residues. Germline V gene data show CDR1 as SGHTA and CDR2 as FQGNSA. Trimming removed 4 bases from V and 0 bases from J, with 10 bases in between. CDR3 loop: CASSSRGSSYNSPLHF. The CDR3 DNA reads TGTGCCAGCAGCTCGAGGGGGAGCTCCTATAATTCACCCCTCCACTTT.

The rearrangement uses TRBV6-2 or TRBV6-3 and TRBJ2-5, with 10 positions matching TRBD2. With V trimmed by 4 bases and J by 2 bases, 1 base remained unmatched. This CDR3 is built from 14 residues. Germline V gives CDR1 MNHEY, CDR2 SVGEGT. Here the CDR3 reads CASSSSGGQETQYF. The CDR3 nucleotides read TGTGCCAGCAGTTCTAGCGGGGGTCAAGAGACCCAGTACTTC.

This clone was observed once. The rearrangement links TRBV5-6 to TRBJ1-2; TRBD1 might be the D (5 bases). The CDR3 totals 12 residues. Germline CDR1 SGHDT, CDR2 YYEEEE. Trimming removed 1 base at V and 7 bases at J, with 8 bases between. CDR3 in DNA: TGTGCCAGCAGCTTGACAGGTGGTGGCTACACCTTC. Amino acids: CASSLTGGGYTF.

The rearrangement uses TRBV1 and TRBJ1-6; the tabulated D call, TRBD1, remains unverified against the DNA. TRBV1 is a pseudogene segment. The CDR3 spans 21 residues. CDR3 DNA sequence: TGCACCAGCAGCCAAGATAGGGGACAGGGGGCAAGGAGTTCCTATAATTCACCCCTCCACTTT. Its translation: CTSSQDRGQGARSSYNSPLHF.

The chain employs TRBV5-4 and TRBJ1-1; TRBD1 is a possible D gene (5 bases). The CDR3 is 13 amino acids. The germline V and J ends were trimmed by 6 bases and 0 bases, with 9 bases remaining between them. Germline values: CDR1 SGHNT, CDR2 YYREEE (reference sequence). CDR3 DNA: TGTGCCAGCACGACAGACCTGAACACTGAAGCTTTCTTT. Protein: CASTTDLNTEAFF.

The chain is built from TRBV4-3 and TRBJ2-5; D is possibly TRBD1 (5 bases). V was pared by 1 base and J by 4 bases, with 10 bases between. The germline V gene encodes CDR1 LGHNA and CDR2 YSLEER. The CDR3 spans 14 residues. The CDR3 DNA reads TGCGCCAGCAGCCAAGCAGGGCCGGGAGAGACCCAGTACTTC. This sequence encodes CASSQAGPGETQYF.

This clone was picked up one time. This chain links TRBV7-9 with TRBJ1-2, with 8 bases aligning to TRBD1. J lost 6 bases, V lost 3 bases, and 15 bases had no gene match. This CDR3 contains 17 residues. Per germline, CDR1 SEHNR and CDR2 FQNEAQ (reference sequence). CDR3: CASSFILPGGIANGYTF. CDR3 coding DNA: TGTGCCAGCAGCTTCATTCTTCCAGGGGGCATTGCTAATGGCTACACCTTC.

The CDR3 reads CASSYSNPGTEAFF. In DNA, the CDR3 is TGTGCCAGCAGTTACTCGAATCCCGGCACTGAAGCTTTCTTT. The J gene is TRBJ1-1, the V gene TRBV6-5, with D unresolved. There are 14 residues in the CDR3. V was trimmed by 0 bases and J by 4 bases, leaving 9 bases between them. CDR1 is MNHEY, CDR2 SVGAGI, per germline.

The CDR3 coding sequence is TGCAGCGTGACACAACGGGACAGCGCTTATGGCTACACCTTC. As protein: CSVTQRDSAYGYTF. The rearrangement uses TRBV29-1 and TRBJ1-2; 7 positions agree with TRBD1. CDR1 is SQVTM and CDR2 is ANQGSEA in the germline V gene. CDR3 size: 14 residues. V was pared by 6 bases and J by 5 bases, with 12 bases of the junction left unmatched.

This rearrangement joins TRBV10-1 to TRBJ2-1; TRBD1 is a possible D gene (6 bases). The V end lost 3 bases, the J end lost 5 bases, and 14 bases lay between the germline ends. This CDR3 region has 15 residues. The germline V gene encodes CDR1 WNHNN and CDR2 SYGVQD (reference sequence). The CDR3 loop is CASSDYDRTNNEQFF. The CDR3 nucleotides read TGCGCCAGCAGTGACTATGACAGGACCAACAATGAGCAGTTCTTC.

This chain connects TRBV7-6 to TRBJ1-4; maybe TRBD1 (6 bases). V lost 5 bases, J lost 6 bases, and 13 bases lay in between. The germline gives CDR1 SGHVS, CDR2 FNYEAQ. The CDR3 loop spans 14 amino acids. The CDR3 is CASSPRGGHEKLFF. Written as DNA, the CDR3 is TGTGCCAGCAGCCCCCGGGGGGGCCATGAAAAACTGTTTTTT.

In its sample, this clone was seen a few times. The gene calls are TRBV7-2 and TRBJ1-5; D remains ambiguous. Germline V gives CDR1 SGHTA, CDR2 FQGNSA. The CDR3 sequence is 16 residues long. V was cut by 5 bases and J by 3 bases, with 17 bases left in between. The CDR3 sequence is CASSLSGKTYNQPQHF. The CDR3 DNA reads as TGTGCCAGCAGCCTCTCCGGGAAAACCTACAATCAGCCCCAGCATTTT. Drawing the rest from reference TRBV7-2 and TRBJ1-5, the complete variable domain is GAGVSQSPSNKVTEKGKDVELRCDPISGHTALYWYRQSLGQGLEFLIYFQGNSAPDKSGLPSDRFSAERTGGSVSTLTIQRTQQEDSAVYLCASSLSGKTYNQPQHFGDGTRLSIL.